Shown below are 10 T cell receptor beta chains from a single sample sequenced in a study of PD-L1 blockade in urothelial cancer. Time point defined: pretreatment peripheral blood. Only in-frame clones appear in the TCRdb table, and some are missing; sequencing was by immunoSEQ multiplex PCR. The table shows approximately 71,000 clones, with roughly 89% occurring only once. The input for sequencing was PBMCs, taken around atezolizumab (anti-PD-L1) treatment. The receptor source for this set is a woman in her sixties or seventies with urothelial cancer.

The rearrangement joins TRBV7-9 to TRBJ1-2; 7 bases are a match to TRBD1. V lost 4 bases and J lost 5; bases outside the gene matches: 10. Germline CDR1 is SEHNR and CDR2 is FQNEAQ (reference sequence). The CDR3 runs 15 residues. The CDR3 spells CASSWIRQGGYGYTF. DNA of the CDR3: TGTGCCAGCAGCTGGATCCGACAGGGCGGATATGGCTACACCTTC.

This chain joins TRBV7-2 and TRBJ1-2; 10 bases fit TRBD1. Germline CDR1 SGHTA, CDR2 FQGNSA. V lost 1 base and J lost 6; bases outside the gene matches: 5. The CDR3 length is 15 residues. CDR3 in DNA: TGTGCCAGCAGCTTAGAAGGGGACAGGGGACATGGCTACACCTTC. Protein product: CASSLEGDRGHGYTF.

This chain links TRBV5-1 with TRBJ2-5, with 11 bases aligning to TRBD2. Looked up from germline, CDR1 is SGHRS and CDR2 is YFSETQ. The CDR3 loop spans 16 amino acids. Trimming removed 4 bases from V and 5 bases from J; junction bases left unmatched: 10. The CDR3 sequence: CASSGRLAGIVETQYF. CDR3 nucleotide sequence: TGCGCCAGCAGCGGTCGACTAGCGGGAATTGTGGAGACCCAGTACTTC.

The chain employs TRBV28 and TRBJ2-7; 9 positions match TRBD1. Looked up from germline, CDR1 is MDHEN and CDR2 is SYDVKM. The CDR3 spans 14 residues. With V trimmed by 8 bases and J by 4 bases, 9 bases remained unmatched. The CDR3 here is CASAGGTGLYEQYF. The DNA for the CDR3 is TGTGCCAGCGCCGGTGGGACAGGGCTGTACGAGCAGTACTTC.

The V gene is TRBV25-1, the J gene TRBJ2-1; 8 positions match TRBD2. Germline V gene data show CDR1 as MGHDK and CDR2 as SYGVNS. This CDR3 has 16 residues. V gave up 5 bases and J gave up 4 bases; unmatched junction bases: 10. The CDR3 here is CASSQGLALGYNEQFF. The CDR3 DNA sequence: TGTGCCAGCAGTCAAGGACTAGCTTTAGGTTACAATGAGCAGTTCTTC.

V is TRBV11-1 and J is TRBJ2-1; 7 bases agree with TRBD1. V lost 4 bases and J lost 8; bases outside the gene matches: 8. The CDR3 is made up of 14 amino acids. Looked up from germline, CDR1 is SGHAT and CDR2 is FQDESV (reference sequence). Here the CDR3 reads CASSSPGDSHEQFF. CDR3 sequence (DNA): TGTGCCAGCAGCTCGCCCGGGGACAGCCATGAGCAGTTCTTC.

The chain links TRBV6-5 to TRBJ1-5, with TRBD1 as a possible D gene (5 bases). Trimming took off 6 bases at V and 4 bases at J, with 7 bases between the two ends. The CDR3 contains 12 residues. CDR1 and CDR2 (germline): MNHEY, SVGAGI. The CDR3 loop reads CASRTENQPQHF. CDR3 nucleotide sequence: TGTGCCAGCAGGACAGAAAATCAGCCCCAGCATTTT.

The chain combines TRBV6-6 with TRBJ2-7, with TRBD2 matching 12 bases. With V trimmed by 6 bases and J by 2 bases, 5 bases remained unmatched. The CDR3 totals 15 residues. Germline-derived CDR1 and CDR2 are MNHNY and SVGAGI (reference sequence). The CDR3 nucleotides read TGTGCCAGCAGCTCCCGACTAGCGGGAGCCTACGAGCAGTACTTC. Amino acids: CASSSRLAGAYEQYF.

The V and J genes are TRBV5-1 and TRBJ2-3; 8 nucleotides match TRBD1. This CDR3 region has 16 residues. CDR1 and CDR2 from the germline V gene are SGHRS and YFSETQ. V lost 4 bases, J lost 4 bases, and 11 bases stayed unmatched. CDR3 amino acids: CASSGGDRGTPDTQYF. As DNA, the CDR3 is TGCGCCAGCAGCGGGGGAGACAGGGGAACACCAGATACGCAGTATTTT.

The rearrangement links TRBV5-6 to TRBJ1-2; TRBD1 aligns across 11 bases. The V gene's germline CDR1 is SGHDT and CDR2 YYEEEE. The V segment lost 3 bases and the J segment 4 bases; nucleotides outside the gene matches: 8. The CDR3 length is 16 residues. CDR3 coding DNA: TGTGCCAGCAGCTCCACGGACAGGGGGCGCCTCTATGGCTACACCTTC. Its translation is CASSSTDRGRLYGYTF.